These 21 T cell receptor beta chains were all obtained from the same sample, sequenced in a study of shared clonotypes between healthy human individuals. Libraries were prepared by immunoSEQ multiplex PCR; TCRdb keeps only in-frame clonotypes and omits some of them. This sample has roughly 2,500,000 clones, with over 85% found just once. Source material: naive CD4+ T cells from PBMCs. The subset is: CD45RA+ positively selected. Receptors were obtained from a man in his late teens or twenties in good health. Some clones in this sample may be carry-over from other donors' samples.

The genes are TRBV6-4 and TRBJ1-5; D unclear. This CDR3 is built from 15 residues. Germline V gene lookup returns CDR1 MRHNA and CDR2 SNTAGT. V was shortened by 6 bases and J by 4 bases, with 16 bases between the two germline ends. The CDR3 spells CASRGRPYENQPQHF. The DNA of the CDR3 is TGTGCCAGCAGGGGCAGGCCCTATGAGAATCAGCCCCAGCATTTT.

V is TRBV6-1 and J is TRBJ1-4, with 7 positions matching TRBD1. Germline loops: CDR1 MNHNS, CDR2 SASEGT. Trimming at V came to 5 bases and at J to 4 bases, leaving 7 bases not matched to a gene. The CDR3 contains 15 residues. In DNA, the CDR3 is TGTGCCAGCAGTCGCTCGACAGGGCTTAATGAAAAACTGTTTTTT. Protein sequence: CASSRSTGLNEKLFF.

The V and J genes are TRBV6-6 and TRBJ1-1; no reliable D call. The CDR3 length is 11 residues. CDR1 MNHNY and CDR2 SVGAGI come from the germline V gene (reference sequence). V gave up 5 bases and J gave up 8 bases, with 9 bases separating them. CDR3 DNA sequence: TGTGCCAGCAGTAGACCGGGGGAAGCTTTCTTT. Protein sequence: CASSRPGEAFF.

On this clone itself: Being one base from a much bigger clone, this may be a read error. This sample includes further DNA sequences coding for the same CDR3. The V gene is TRBV5-1, the J gene TRBJ2-1, with 11 bases matching TRBD2. The CDR3 covers 15 residues. From germline, CDR1 is SGHRS and CDR2 YFSETQ. V was clipped by 4 bases and J by 3 bases; unmatched bases: 3. CDR3 DNA: TGCGCCAGCAGCAGGGGACTAGCGGACTACAATGAGCAGTTCTTC. It encodes CASSRGLADYNEQFF. The full variable domain, with the rest looked up from reference TRBV5-1 and TRBJ2-1, is KAGVTQTPRYLIKTRGQQVTLSCSPISGHRSVSWYQQTPGQGLQFLFEYFSETQRNKGNFPGRFSGRQFSNSRSEMNVSTLELGDSALYLCASSRGLADYNEQFFGPGTRLTVL.

V is TRBV28 and J is TRBJ1-2; D perhaps matches TRBD1 (6 bases). Germline assignment: CDR1 MDHEN and CDR2 SYDVKM. Between the trimmed V and J ends, which lost 3 bases and 5 bases, there was a span of 16 bases. CDR3 length: 15 residues. CDR3: CASSLRGAPSYGYTF. The CDR3 DNA is TGTGCCAGCAGTTTGCGGGGGGCGCCCTCATATGGCTACACCTTC.

The chain carries TRBV2 and TRBJ2-1, with no clear D. The CDR3 covers 15 residues. From germline, CDR1 is SNHLY and CDR2 FYNNEI. V was clipped by 8 bases and J by 4 bases, with 18 bases between them. DNA of the CDR3: TGTGCCAGCGTGTCGTCACAGATAATATACAATGAGCAGTTCTTC. This encodes CASVSSQIIYNEQFF.

V is TRBV5-1 and J is TRBJ1-1; D remains ambiguous. V was clipped by 0 bases and J by 7 bases, with 13 bases between them. CDR1 is SGHRS, CDR2 YFSETQ, per germline. The CDR3 runs 14 residues. Here the CDR3 reads CASSLAAGFDEAFF. The DNA for the CDR3 is TGCGCCAGCAGCTTGGCCGCGGGATTTGATGAAGCTTTCTTT.

Comments on this clone: Other DNA sequences of this sample code for an identical CDR3. The chain combines TRBV11-2 with TRBJ2-5; D call uncertain. V lost 5 bases and J 1 base, leaving 2 bases between the germline ends. This CDR3 spans 11 amino acids. The V gene's germline CDR1 is SGHAT and CDR2 FQNNGV. The DNA of the CDR3 is TGTGCCAGCAGCCGCCAAGAGACCCAGTACTTC. The encoded protein is CASSRQETQYF.

In DNA form, the CDR3 reads TGCGCCAGCAGCCGAACAGGGATCCGCACCGGGGAGCTGTTTTTT. Translated: CASSRTGIRTGELFF. The rearrangement links TRBV5-1 to TRBJ2-2, with D tentatively TRBD1 (6 bases). The CDR3 spans 15 residues. The germline V gene has CDR1 SGHRS and CDR2 YFSETQ. V lost 4 bases to trimming and J lost 4 bases, with 14 bases between them.

Turning to this clone: Distinct nucleotide sequences in the sample also encode this CDR3. The chain uses TRBV7-3 and TRBJ2-1, with a tentative D call TRBD1 (5 bases). V lost 4 bases and J 5 bases, leaving 9 bases between the germline ends. Germline assignment: CDR1 SGHTA and CDR2 FQGTGA. The CDR3 has 13 residues. The chain's CDR3 is CASSSGLNNEQFF. In DNA form, the CDR3 reads TGTGCCAGCAGCTCAGGGCTTAACAATGAGCAGTTCTTC.

This chain links TRBV5-5 with TRBJ1-1; D gene ambiguous. The CDR3 is 12 amino acids. Germline V gives CDR1 SGHKS, CDR2 YYEKEE (reference sequence). The V and J ends lost 1 base and 6 bases respectively, with 7 bases between them. CDR3 sequence (DNA): TGTGCCAGCAGCTTGCTCGCCCCTGAAGCTTTCTTT. This encodes CASSLLAPEAFF.

The rearrangement uses TRBV2 and TRBJ1-1; D unclear. CDR3 length equals 12 residues. V lost 6 bases and J 3 bases, leaving 8 bases between the germline ends. The germline V gene has CDR1 SNHLY and CDR2 FYNNEI. The CDR3 sequence: CASRQLDTEAFF. The CDR3 DNA reads TGTGCCAGCAGGCAACTAGACACTGAAGCTTTCTTT. Based on the CDR3 plus reference TRBV2 and TRBJ1-1, the full variable domain is EPEVTQTPSHQVTQMGQEVILRCVPISNHLYFYWYRQILGQKVEFLVSFYNNEISEKSEIFDDQFSVERPDGSNFTLKIRSTKLEDSAMYFCASRQLDTEAFFGQGTRLTVV.

The J gene is TRBJ2-7, the V gene TRBV11-3; no clear D. V lost 3 bases and J lost 3, with 9 bases in between. This CDR3 is built from 13 residues. From germline, CDR1 is SGHNT and CDR2 YENEEA. The CDR3, as DNA: TGTGCCAGCAGCTTTGGCGGTAACTACGAGCAGTACTTC. As protein: CASSFGGNYEQYF.

The chain uses TRBV27 and TRBJ1-5; D is uncertain. There are 13 residues in the CDR3. Per the germline V gene, CDR1 is MNHEY and CDR2 is SMNVEV (reference sequence). The V and J ends lost 1 base and 5 bases respectively, with 6 bases between them. CDR3 sequence reads: CASSLYKDQPQHF. The CDR3 coding sequence is TGTGCCAGCAGTTTATACAAGGATCAGCCCCAGCATTTT.

The gene calls are TRBV19 and TRBJ2-7; a possible D gene is TRBD2 (6 bases). The CDR3 is made up of 15 amino acids. V lost 3 bases, J lost 3 bases, and 15 bases lay in between. Per germline, CDR1 LNHDA and CDR2 SQIVND (reference sequence). For the CDR3, the DNA is TGTGCCAGTAGTATTACTCCGGGACTCAACTACGAGCAGTACTTC. Translating it yields CASSITPGLNYEQYF.

The J gene is TRBJ2-1, the V gene TRBV15; a possible D gene is TRBD2 (6 bases). The CDR3 length is 15 residues. Trimming left V 1 base short and J 6 bases short, with 13 bases between. In germline, CDR1 is LNHNV, CDR2 YYDKDF (reference sequence). The CDR3 is CATSRARDSSNEQFF. CDR3 bases: TGTGCCACCAGCAGAGCTCGGGACTCCAGCAATGAGCAGTTCTTC.

The chain employs TRBV6-4 and TRBJ2-3; D may correspond to TRBD1 or TRBD2 (5 bases each). The V and J ends lost 0 bases and 5 bases respectively, with 9 bases between them. The CDR3 consists of 14 residues. Germline-derived CDR1 and CDR2 are MRHNA and SNTAGT. CDR3 coding DNA: TGTGCCAGCAGTGACTCAGGGACCGAAGATACGCAGTATTTT. Translating it yields CASSDSGTEDTQYF.

The V and J genes are TRBV28 and TRBJ2-5, with a weak D call TRBD1 (8 bases). V lost 5 bases, J lost 4 bases, and 17 bases lay in between. Per germline, CDR1 MDHEN and CDR2 SYDVKM. This CDR3 is 15 amino acids long. CDR3 coding DNA: TGTGCCAGCAGTGCCCCAACAGGGGGGGGAGAGACCCAGTACTTC. Translating gives CASSAPTGGGETQYF.

As to this clone: This CDR3 is also generated by other DNA sequences in the sample. This chain links TRBV7-2 with TRBJ1-1; no clear D. CDR3 length equals 12 residues. The ends were cut back, 1 base at V and 8 bases at J, with 8 bases in the middle. The V gene's germline CDR1 is SGHTA and CDR2 FQGNSA. The CDR3 region is CASSLVRVEAFF. For the CDR3, the DNA is TGTGCCAGCAGCTTAGTTAGGGTCGAAGCTTTCTTT.

The gene calls are TRBV19 and TRBJ1-5, with 9 bases lining up with TRBD1. The CDR3 has 17 amino acids. The germline V gene has CDR1 LNHDA and CDR2 SQIVND (reference sequence). V dropped 3 bases and J dropped 3; count of bases not matched to a gene: 9. Written as DNA, the CDR3 is TGTGCCAGTAGTATGGGGGACAGGGTGATTGCCAATCAGCCCCAGCATTTT. This codes for CASSMGDRVIANQPQHF.

The chain has TRBV7-6 and TRBJ2-3, with D unresolved. Trimming shortened V by 7 bases and J by 1 base, and 9 bases separated the two germline ends. From germline, CDR1 is SGHVS and CDR2 FNYEAQ. This CDR3 has 13 residues. The CDR3 DNA reads as TGTGCCAGCACAAACCGACGCACAGATACGCAGTATTTT. Its protein product is CASTNRRTDTQYF.